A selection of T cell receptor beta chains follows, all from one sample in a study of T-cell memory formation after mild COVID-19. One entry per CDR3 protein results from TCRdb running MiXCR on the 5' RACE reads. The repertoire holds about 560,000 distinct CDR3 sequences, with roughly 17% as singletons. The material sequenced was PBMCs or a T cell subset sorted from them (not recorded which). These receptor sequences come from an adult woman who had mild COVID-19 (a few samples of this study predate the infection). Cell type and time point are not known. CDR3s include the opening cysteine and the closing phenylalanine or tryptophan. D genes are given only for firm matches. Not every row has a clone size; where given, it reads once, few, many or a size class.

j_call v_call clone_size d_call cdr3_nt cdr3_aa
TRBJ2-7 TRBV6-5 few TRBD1 TGTGCCAGCAGTGTTAGGGGGCTCTACGAGCAGTACTTC CASSVRGLYEQYF
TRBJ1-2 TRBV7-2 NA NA TGTGCCAGCAGCCCTTTCGGGGGAACACATAACTATGGCTACACCTTC CASSPFGGTHNYGYTF
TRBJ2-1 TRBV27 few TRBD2 TGTGCCAGCAGTTCCATCGGGCGGGGGGGGTCCTACAATGAGCAGTTCTTC CASSSIGRGGSYNEQFF
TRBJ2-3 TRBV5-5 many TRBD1 TGTGCCAGCAGCTACCCGGGACAGGGGACAGATACGCAGTATTTT CASSYPGQGTDTQYF
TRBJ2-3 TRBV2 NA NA TGTGCCAGCAGTGGCCGGGGATTAAGCACAGATACGCAGTATTTT CASSGRGLSTDTQYF
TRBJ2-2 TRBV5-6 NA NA TGTGCCAGCAGCTTGGTAGGCGGGAAGGACGGGGAGCTGTTTTTT CASSLVGGKDGELFF
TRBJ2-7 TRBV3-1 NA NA TGTGCCAGCAGCCCAGACTGGGCACGTGGGGACGAGCAGTACTTC CASSPDWARGDEQYF
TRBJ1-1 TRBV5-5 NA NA TGTGCCAGCAGCCCTCCGGTGGCCGGACCCTTGAGCACTGAAGCTTTCTTT CASSPPVAGPLSTEAFF
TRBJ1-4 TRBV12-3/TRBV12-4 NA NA TGTGCCAGCAGTTCCGAGTGGGGGGAGAGTAATGAAAAACTGTTTTTT CASSSEWGESNEKLFF
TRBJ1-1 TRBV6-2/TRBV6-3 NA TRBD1 TGTGCCAGCAGTACTCTACAGGGGCCGAACACTGAAGCTTTCTTT CASSTLQGPNTEAFF
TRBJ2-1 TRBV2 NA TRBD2 TGTGCCAGCAGTGTTGGACTAGCGGAGATATACAATGAGCAGTTCTTC CASSVGLAEIYNEQFF
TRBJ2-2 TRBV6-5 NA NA TGTGCCAGCAGTTACTCGAGGGACGCGAACACCGGGGAGCTGTTTTTT CASSYSRDANTGELFF
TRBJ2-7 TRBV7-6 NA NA TGTGCCAGCAGGCCGCTCCTTGCTCTGGACTACGAGCAGTACTTC CASRPLLALDYEQYF
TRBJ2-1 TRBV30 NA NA TGTGCCTGGAGTGCGTCGACTTGGGAGCAGTTCTTC CAWSASTWEQFF
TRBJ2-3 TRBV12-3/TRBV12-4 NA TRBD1 TGTGCCAGCAGCGACGGACAGGGAAGCACAGATACGCAGTATTTT CASSDGQGSTDTQYF
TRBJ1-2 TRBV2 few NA TGTGCCAGCAGTGAGGACGGAGACTATGGCTACACCTTC CASSEDGDYGYTF
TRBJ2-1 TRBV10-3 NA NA TGTGCCATCGAAACGGGAGTAGACAATGAGCAGTTCTTC CAIETGVDNEQFF